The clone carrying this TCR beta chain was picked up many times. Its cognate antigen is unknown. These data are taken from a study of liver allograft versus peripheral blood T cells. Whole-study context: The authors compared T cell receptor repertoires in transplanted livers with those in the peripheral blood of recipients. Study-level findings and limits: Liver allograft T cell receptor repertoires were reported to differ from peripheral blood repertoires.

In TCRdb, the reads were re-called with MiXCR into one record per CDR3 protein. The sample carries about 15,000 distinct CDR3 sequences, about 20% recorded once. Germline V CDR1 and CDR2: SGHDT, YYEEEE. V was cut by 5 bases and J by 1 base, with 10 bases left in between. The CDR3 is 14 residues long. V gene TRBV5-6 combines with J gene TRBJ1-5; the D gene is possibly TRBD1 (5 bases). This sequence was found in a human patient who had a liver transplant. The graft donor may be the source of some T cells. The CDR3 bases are TGTGCCAGCAGTGGGGGGGGAAGCAATCAGCCCCAGCATTTT. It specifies CASSGGGSNQPQHF.